This TCR beta chain was documented in a study of blood T cell repertoires in COVID-19. The method was immunoSEQ multiplex PCR; TCRdb's version includes in-frame clones alone and lacks a portion of them. The sample contains 30,000 to 40,000 clones, less than 85% of which appear only once. This sequence was found in a woman aged 70-85 years with acute or convalescent COVID-19. Sequences were obtained from peripheral blood.

The CDR3 DNA follows: TGTGCCAGCAGCCAAGCGGGTCTTATCGCTGGTAGGAATGAGCAGTTCTTC. It specifies CASSQAGLIAGRNEQFF. The V gene is TRBV4-2, the J gene TRBJ2-1, with D unclear. The V and J ends lost 1 base and 7 bases respectively, with 20 bases between them. This CDR3 has 17 amino acids. Germline assignment: CDR1 LGHNA and CDR2 YNFKEQ.